The sample holds one count of the clone carrying this TCR beta chain. These data belong to a study of control samples from healthy donors and cancer patients. Method: immunoSEQ multiplex PCR; TCRdb's copy keeps in-frame clones and lacks some. Altogether around 80,000 clones are present, about nine tenths being singletons, with the ten largest covering 4.5% to 7%. The CDR3 consists of 14 residues. V was cut by 1 base and J by 2 bases, with 6 bases left in between. Looked up from germline, CDR1 is SGHDN and CDR2 is FVKESK. This chain joins TRBV14 and TRBJ1-3; no definite D call. Sequencing was performed on blood. The sequence was collected from a man between 45 and 60 years old in good health. The CDR3 DNA reads as TGTGCCAGCAGCCAAGTGAGGACTGGAAACACCATATATTTT. Translating it yields CASSQVRTGNTIYF.